The entry below describes one TCR beta chain. Its antigen is still unknown. Germline is not matched at one junction end, which may reflect a read error. The sample is drawn from a study of cytomegalovirus exposure and HLA in healthy donors. Donors had nominal health at sampling but likely had unrecorded immune exposures. Regarding the study as a whole: CMV serostatus was the sole immune exposure information available.

The CDR3 runs to 15 residues. Germline values: CDR1 MNHEY, CDR2 SMNVEV (reference sequence). Primers included in the PCR were 60 Vbeta and 13 Jbeta primers. TCRdb keeps only in-frame clones here, not all; method: immunoSEQ multiplex PCR. The table includes roughly 130,000 clones, about three quarters detected once. Sequencing input: PBMCs. This TCR was recovered from a man between 40 and 49 years old in good health and CMV-seronegative. The gene calls are TRBV27 and TRBJ2-6; maybe TRBD1 (5 bases). CDR3 residues: CASSFSDSGANGLTF. The CDR3 DNA follows: TGTGCCAGCAGTTTCTCAGACTCTGGGGCCAACGGCCTGACTTTC. Variable domain in full (rest from reference TRBV27 and TRBJ2-6): EAQVTQNPRYLITVTGKKLTVTCSQNMNHEYMSWYRQDPGLGLRQIYYSMNVEVTDKGDVPEGYKVSRKEKRNFPLILESPSPNQTSLYFCASSFSDSGANGLTFGAGSRLTVL.